The rows below give T cell receptor beta chains drawn from one sample of a study of blood T cells in healthy people across ages. TCRdb recomputed calls from the 5' RACE reads with MiXCR, one row per CDR3 protein. The data hold approximately 780,000 distinct CDR3 sequences, with about 26% observed a single time. The same sample was also studied in work on T cells of mothers and their children.

The sequencing input was blood. The receptors derive from a boy younger than 18 in good health. Both conserved end residues are part of each CDR3. The D gene is left open where the match is weak. The listing skips clone size in some rows; elsewhere it reads once, few, many or a size class.

D gene	V gene	CDR3 length	clone size	J gene	CDR3 DNA	CDR3 protein
TRBD2	TRBV4-1	19	.	TRBJ2-7	TGCGCCAGCAGCCAAGATCCCTGGCTAGCGGGGGGCAGCTCCTACGAGCAGTACTTC	CASSQDPWLAGGSSYEQYF
.	TRBV5-1	14	many	TRBJ2-5	TGCGCCAGCAGCTTGGTTCCAGGCCAAGAGACCCAGTACTTC	CASSLVPGQETQYF
.	TRBV20-1	16	few	TRBJ1-3	TGCAGTGCTAGAGAAGGGTTTTGGGGTACTGGAAACACCATATATTTT	CSAREGFWGTGNTIYF
.	TRBV3-1	17	few	TRBJ1-6	TGTGCCAGCAGCCAAGCCGGGGGAAGAGGGGGTAATTCACCCCTCCACTTT	CASSQAGGRGGNSPLHF
.	TRBV18	15	few	TRBJ2-5	TGTGCCAGCTCACCACCGGAACAGTCAGGGGAGACCCAGTACTTC	CASSPPEQSGETQYF
TRBD1	TRBV12-3/TRBV12-4	13	.	TRBJ2-5	TGTGCCAGCAGGGACAGGGGAGGAGAGACCCAGTACTTC	CASRDRGGETQYF
.	TRBV20-1	12	few	TRBJ2-5	TGCAGTGCTCCCAGGGCCCAAGAGACCCAGTACTTC	CSAPRAQETQYF
TRBD1	TRBV30	13	few	TRBJ1-4	TGTGCCTGGGGACAGGGACTGAATGAAAAACTGTTTTTT	CAWGQGLNEKLFF
TRBD1	TRBV29-1	14	.	TRBJ1-1	TGCAGCGTCGGTCAACGACAGGGCGGCACTGAAGCTTTCTTT	CSVGQRQGGTEAFF
.	TRBV24-1	16	.	TRBJ2-6	TGTGCCACCAGTGATTCCGGCTCCTCTGGGGCCAACGTCCTGGCTTTC	CATSDSGSSGANVLAF
.	TRBV6-5	14	few	TRBJ2-4	TGTGCCAGCAGTTACTCAGGGACCGGAGACATTCAGTACTTC	CASSYSGTGDIQYF
TRBD2	TRBV7-9	16	few	TRBJ2-1	TGTGCCAGCAGCCCGCATATAGCTAGCGGGGGGAATGAGCAGTTCTTC	CASSPHIASGGNEQFF
.	TRBV6-5	15	few	TRBJ2-7	TGTGCCAGCAGTCCCCGGGGCGACCCGATCTACGAGCAGTACTTC	CASSPRGDPIYEQYF
.	TRBV7-9	15	few	TRBJ2-1	TGTGCCAGCAGCTTAGAAGGACTCTCTTACAATGAGCAGTTCTTC	CASSLEGLSYNEQFF
.	TRBV2	15	few	TRBJ2-1	TGTGCCAGCAGTGCAGCCCAGGGCTCCTACAATGAGCAGTTCTTC	CASSAAQGSYNEQFF
TRBD1	TRBV6-5	16	once	TRBJ2-1	TGTGCCAGCAGTCGGACAGGGGGCGCCCTCTACAATGAGCAGTTCTTC	CASSRTGGALYNEQFF
TRBD1	TRBV11-2	18	few	TRBJ2-6	TGTGCCAGCAGCTCGACCGCCGACAGGGACTCTGGGGCCAACGTCCTGACTTTC	CASSSTADRDSGANVLTF
.	TRBV5-1	15	few	TRBJ1-4	TGCGCCAGCAGCTTAATTCAGGGGACTAATGAAAAACTGTTTTTT	CASSLIQGTNEKLFF
TRBD1	TRBV5-1	16	.	TRBJ2-7	TGCGCCAGCAGCTTGGCCGGGACAGGGGCGGCCTACGAGCAGTACTTC	CASSLAGTGAAYEQYF
TRBD1	TRBV27	16	few	TRBJ2-7	TGTGCCAGCAGTTTACTTTCCCGGGACAGGACCTACGAGCAGTACTTC	CASSLLSRDRTYEQYF
TRBD1	TRBV10-3	14	.	TRBJ1-2	TGTGCCATCGCCGGGGGACAGGGCTCTCATGGCTACACCTTC	CAIAGGQGSHGYTF
.	TRBV29-1	11	.	TRBJ1-2	TGCAGCGTCCGGGACGACTATGGCTACACCTTC	CSVRDDYGYTF
.	TRBV6-4	15	few	TRBJ2-5	TGTGCCAGCAATACAGGGTTGCGGACTGAAAGGACCCAGTACTTC	CASNTGLRTERTQYF
.	TRBV20-1	12	.	TRBJ2-1	TGCAGTGCCGGGGGCCACTACAATGAGCAGTTCTTC	CSAGGHYNEQFF
TRBD1	TRBV12-3/TRBV12-4	13	.	TRBJ2-5	TGTGCCAGCAATGCAGGGGGCGGGGAGACCCAGTACTTC	CASNAGGGETQYF
.	TRBV20-1	14	few	TRBJ2-5	TGCAGTGCTAGTTTGGGCCGGGACCAAGAGACCCAGTACTTC	CSASLGRDQETQYF
.	TRBV5-5	16	.	TRBJ1-2	TGTGCCAGCAGCCCCTTCCCCGAGGGGACTAACTATGGCTACACCTTC	CASSPFPEGTNYGYTF
TRBD2	TRBV6-5	18	few	TRBJ2-1	TGTGCCAGCAGTTACTCAAACCCCCTAGCGGGGTCCTACAATGAGCAGTTCTTC	CASSYSNPLAGSYNEQFF
TRBD1	TRBV29-1	12	.	TRBJ2-5	TGCAGCGTTTGGGGGACCGGGACAGAGCAGTACTTC	CSVWGTGTEQYF
.	TRBV7-8	16	.	TRBJ1-2	TGTGCCAGCAGCTTACCTCCGAGGGGGGGTTCGGGCGGCTACACCTTC	CASSLPPRGGSGGYTF
.	TRBV7-2	16	.	TRBJ2-5	TGTGCCAGCAGCTCCCGCATGTTGGGCGGGGAAGAGACCCAGTACTTC	CASSSRMLGGEETQYF
.	TRBV20-1	11	many	TRBJ2-1	TGCAGTGGCCAGGGACAAGATGAGCAGTTCTTC	CSGQGQDEQFF
.	TRBV27	16	.	TRBJ2-5	TGTGCCAGCAGTTCCCCCTCGGGGGGCAACCAAGAGACCCAGTACTTC	CASSSPSGGNQETQYF
.	TRBV5-5	12	many	TRBJ1-4	TGTGCCAGCAGTTTACCCACTGAAAAACTGTTTTTT	CASSLPTEKLFF
TRBD2	TRBV3-1	16	.	TRBJ2-5	TGTGCCAGCAGCCCCCTGCGGGAGCTTCCACAAGAGACCCAGTACTTC	CASSPLRELPQETQYF
.	TRBV7-9	13	few	TRBJ2-7	TGTGCCAGCAGCTCTGGACAGACTCTCGAGCAGTACTTC	CASSSGQTLEQYF
TRBD2	TRBV12-3/TRBV12-4	15	few	TRBJ2-5	TGTGCCAGCAGCTCCGATCGGCTAGCGGGGGAGACCCAGTACTTC	CASSSDRLAGETQYF
.	TRBV2	15	few	TRBJ2-2	TGTGCCAGCAAGTTTCTAGTAACCCGCACCGGGGAGCTGTTTTTT	CASKFLVTRTGELFF
.	TRBV11-1	13	few	TRBJ2-5	TGTGCCAGCAGCTTAGCCCCCCCGGAGACCCAGTACTTC	CASSLAPPETQYF
TRBD2	TRBV20-1	14	.	TRBJ2-3	TGCAGTGCGCGACTAGCGGGGGGGGTAGATACGCAGTATTTT	CSARLAGGVDTQYF
TRBD2	TRBV5-1	17	few	TRBJ2-5	TGCGCCAGCAGCGCGGGACTAGCGGGAGTGTACCAAGAGACCCAGTACTTC	CASSAGLAGVYQETQYF
TRBD2	TRBV5-5	13	few	TRBJ2-5	TGTGCCAGCAGCGCCGGACTAGCGGAAATCCAGTACTTC	CASSAGLAEIQYF
TRBD1	TRBV7-9	13	few	TRBJ1-2	TGTGCCAGCAGCTCTCCGGACAGGGTTGGCTACACCTTC	CASSSPDRVGYTF
.	TRBV7-9	16	few	TRBJ2-1	TGTGCCAGCAGCTTGCCGGACCTTAGCCCCTACAATGAGCAGTTCTTC	CASSLPDLSPYNEQFF
TRBD2	TRBV12-3/TRBV12-4	14	.	TRBJ2-3	TGTGCCAGCAGCCATAGCGGGGGGGCCGATACGCAGTATTTT	CASSHSGGADTQYF
TRBD2	TRBV3-1	18	.	TRBJ2-1	TGTGCCAGCAGCCAAAGTTTTGGCGGGACTAGCTCCCCGAATGAGCAGTTCTTC	CASSQSFGGTSSPNEQFF
TRBD1	TRBV27	15	many	TRBJ2-1	TGTGCCAGCAGCCCGGGACAGGGTGCCTACAATGAGCAGTTCTTC	CASSPGQGAYNEQFF
.	TRBV6-5	15	few	TRBJ2-1	TGTGCCAGCAGTTACTCGGGGAGTCTACGAAATGAGCAGTTCTTC	CASSYSGSLRNEQFF
TRBD2	TRBV4-1	18	few	TRBJ2-3	TGCGCCAGCAGCCCTCTCCCGACTAGCGGGGGTAACACAGATACGCAGTATTTT	CASSPLPTSGGNTDTQYF
TRBD1	TRBV28	19	.	TRBJ2-1	TGTGCCAGCAGTTTTTCGGGACAGGGGGCGACGGGCTCCTACAATGAGCAGTTCTTC	CASSFSGQGATGSYNEQFF
TRBD1	TRBV12-3/TRBV12-4	13	.	TRBJ2-7	TGTGCCAGCAGCCAGGGACAGAACTACGAGCAGTACTTC	CASSQGQNYEQYF
.	TRBV20-1	12	.	TRBJ2-5	TGCAGTGCTAGCCCCTCCAGGGACCTACAGGACTTC	CSASPSRDLQDF
.	TRBV5-1	13	few	TRBJ1-1	TGCGCCACCACCAATACGGGGAACACTGAAGCTTTCTTT	CATTNTGNTEAFF